This T cell receptor beta chain is drawn from a study of monozygotic twins with inflammatory bowel disease. General study results and limits: Fewer shared clonotypes with others were found in IBD patients than in healthy twins, especially with disease activity.

Per-sample cDNA came from eight separate reactions. A template switching step added UMIs, each with a 6-nucleotide sample barcode. With the 5' RACE reads reprocessed, TCRdb shows one record per CDR3 protein and no DNA. The ten top clones account for under 2.5%, within a sample of 300,000 to 400,000 distinct CDR3 sequences. As for this clonotype: No antigen is known for it.

Material for sequencing was blood. The TCR originated in a human donor with ulcerative colitis or Crohn's disease, or a healthy co-twin of an affected twin (not recorded which).

The CDR3 is CASSLLGPWDGYTF. V gene TRBV7-2 combines with J gene TRBJ1-2. The CDR3 sequence is 14 residues long. Germline CDR1 and CDR2: SGHTA and FQGNSA.